These 20 T cell receptor beta chains originate from one sample sequenced in a study of OX40 agonist ivuxolimab in advanced cancers. Assay: immunoSEQ multiplex PCR; the TCRdb copy retains only in-frame clones and omits some. The repertoire has tens of thousands of clones, approximately 87% of them found once; the top ten carry approximately 4.6%. Material: CD4+ or CD8+ T cells sorted from blood, obtained in a trial of the OX40 agonist ivuxolimab. The receptors were gathered from an adult with an advanced solid tumor such as melanoma, head and neck, liver or kidney cancer.

The rearrangement links TRBV30 to TRBJ2-5; D gene uncertain. V lost 1 base to trimming and J lost 7 bases, with 13 bases between them. Germline values: CDR1 GTSNPN, CDR2 SVGIG (reference sequence). The CDR3 sequence is 13 residues long. The CDR3 here is CAWSGTARRTQYF. The DNA for the CDR3 is TGTGCCTGGAGTGGTACGGCTCGACGGACCCAGTACTTC. Together with reference TRBV30 and TRBJ2-5, the CDR3 gives the full variable domain: SQTIHQWPATLVQPVGSPLSLECTVEGTSNPNLYWYRQAAGRGLQLLFYSVGIGQISSEVPQNLSASRPQDRQFILSSKKLLLSDSGFYLCAWSGTARRTQYFGPGTRLLVL.

The genes are TRBV9 and TRBJ2-7, with 7 positions matching TRBD1. Germline trimming cut 4 bases from V and 5 bases from J; bases unmatched to any gene: 9. Germline assignment: CDR1 SGDLS and CDR2 YYNGEE. The CDR3 totals 14 residues. This CDR3 is CASSKRGQGDEQYF. CDR3 in DNA: TGTGCCAGCAGCAAGAGGGGGCAGGGCGACGAGCAGTACTTC. Drawing the rest from reference TRBV9 and TRBJ2-7, the complete variable domain is DSGVTQTPKHLITATGQRVTLRCSPRSGDLSVYWYQQSLDQGLQFLIQYYNGEERAKGNILERFSAQQFPDLHSELNLSSLELGDSALYFCASSKRGQGDEQYFGPGTRLTVT.

The chain recombines TRBV27 with TRBJ2-4; a possible D gene is TRBD1 (8 bases). This CDR3 has 17 residues. Deletions cut 6 bases from V and 0 bases from J, with 18 bases between. CDR1 is MNHEY, CDR2 SMNVEV, per germline (reference sequence). CDR3 loop: CASRSLTGGVAKNIQYF. The CDR3, as DNA: TGTGCCAGCAGATCCCTCACAGGGGGGGTAGCCAAAAACATTCAGTACTTC.

Only one count was recorded for this clone. This chain joins TRBV5-1 and TRBJ2-5, with a possible D match to TRBD2 (5 bases). This CDR3 comprises 12 residues. From germline, CDR1 is SGHRS and CDR2 YFSETQ. Trimming stripped 1 base from V and 5 bases from J, with 6 bases between. CDR3 sequence: CASSLRGETQYF. The CDR3 DNA reads as TGCGCCAGCAGCTTGAGAGGGGAGACCCAGTACTTC.

This chain connects TRBV7-8 to TRBJ2-4, with 9 bases aligning to TRBD2. In germline, CDR1 is SGHVS, CDR2 FQNEAQ. V gave up 1 base and J gave up 9 bases; unmatched junction bases: 10. The CDR3 loop spans 16 amino acids. Written as DNA, the CDR3 is TGTGCCAGCAGCTTAGGTTCTGGGACTAGCAAGGGCATTCAGTACTTC. Translating it yields CASSLGSGTSKGIQYF.

This chain connects TRBV6-1 to TRBJ1-1; no definite D call. Trimming removed 0 bases at V and 3 bases at J, with 14 bases between. CDR1 and CDR2 (germline): MNHNS, SASEGT. The CDR3 runs to 16 residues. This CDR3 is CASSEASVQLYTEAFF. The CDR3 DNA is TGTGCCAGCAGTGAAGCGAGTGTACAGCTATACACTGAAGCTTTCTTT.

The genes are TRBV7-8 and TRBJ1-2; the D gene is possibly TRBD1 (5 bases). V was clipped by 5 bases and J by 7 bases, with 20 bases between them. Germline V gives CDR1 SGHVS, CDR2 FQNEAQ. The CDR3 is 15 residues long. Here the CDR3 DNA reads TGTGCCAGCAGCCCCGACAGCTTTTGGGTGGGTGGCTACACCTTC. The encoded protein is CASSPDSFWVGGYTF. The entire variable domain, with the rest obtained from reference TRBV7-8 and TRBJ1-2, is as follows: GAGVSQSPRYKVAKRGQDVALRCDPISGHVSLFWYQQALGQGPEFLTYFQNEAQLDKSGLPSDRFFAERPEGSVSTLKIQRTQQEDSAVYLCASSPDSFWVGGYTFGSGTRLTVV.

The J gene is TRBJ1-1, the V gene TRBV4-2; D is undetermined. V lost 0 bases and J lost 0, with 14 bases in between. The CDR3 has 17 amino acids. Germline lookup yields CDR1 LGHNA and CDR2 YNFKEQ. CDR3 protein: CASSQDLLGGLNTEAFF. The DNA for the CDR3 is TGTGCCAGCAGCCAAGATTTGCTTGGAGGACTGAACACTGAAGCTTTCTTT.

This chain links TRBV6-6 with TRBJ2-3; either TRBD1 or TRBD2 may fit D (5 bases each). Germline V gene data show CDR1 as MNHNY and CDR2 as SVGAGI (reference sequence). The CDR3 runs 11 residues. V shed 6 bases and J shed 9 bases, with 10 bases lying between them. CDR3: CASRERDTQYF. CDR3 sequence (DNA): TGTGCCAGCAGGGAACGGGACACGCAGTATTTT.

The chain joins TRBV5-6 to TRBJ2-4, with D possibly matching TRBD1 (6 bases). With 0 bases removed from V and 6 bases from J, the gap between germline ends came to 10 bases. Germline V gene data show CDR1 as SGHDT and CDR2 as YYEEEE. CDR3 length: 14 amino acids. The CDR3 DNA sequence: TGTGCCAGCAGCTTGGGCGGCAGGGGAAACATTCAGTACTTC. Residues: CASSLGGRGNIQYF.

This chain connects TRBV19 to TRBJ2-5, with D unresolved. Germline V gene lookup returns CDR1 LNHDA and CDR2 SQIVND (reference sequence). The CDR3 is 13 residues long. Trimming pared 5 bases from V and 5 bases from J, leaving 12 bases between. The CDR3 nucleotides are TGTGCCAGTAGTGTACAGCTTTTGGAGACCCAGTACTTC. Amino acid sequence: CASSVQLLETQYF.

On this clone: Distinct nucleotide sequences in the sample also encode this CDR3. The rearrangement uses TRBV10-1 and TRBJ1-1; D ambiguous. V lost 2 bases to trimming and J lost 4 bases, with 2 bases between them. The CDR3 has 11 amino acids. The V gene's germline CDR1 is WNHNN and CDR2 SYGVQD (reference sequence). This CDR3 is CASSEGTEAFF. CDR3 coding DNA: TGCGCCAGCAGTGAGGGCACTGAAGCTTTCTTT.

This clone is a singleton in its sample. The CDR3 reads CASSYSTGQVYGYTF. CDR3 in DNA: TGTGCCAGCAGTTACTCCACGGGACAGGTCTATGGCTACACCTTC. J is TRBJ1-2 and V is TRBV6-5; 8 nucleotides line up with TRBD1. V dropped 0 bases and J dropped 4; count of bases not matched to a gene: 4. The CDR3 runs to 15 residues. Germline V gives CDR1 MNHEY, CDR2 SVGAGI.

The J gene is TRBJ2-5, the V gene TRBV29-1; no reliable D call. The CDR3 consists of 13 residues. Trimming took off 3 bases at V and 4 bases at J, with 12 bases between the two ends. Germline V gene sequence: CDR1 SQVTM, CDR2 ANQGSEA. CDR3 bases: TGCAGCGTTGAGTTAGGTCGTCGAGAGACCCAGTACTTC. Protein: CSVELGRRETQYF.

This clone was found once. The gene calls are TRBV7-9 and TRBJ1-5; D might be TRBD1 (6 bases). The V gene lost 4 bases and the J gene lost 8 bases, with 18 bases spanning the gap. CDR1 and CDR2 (germline): SEHNR, FQNEAQ (reference sequence). The CDR3 extends over 15 amino acids. In nucleotides, the CDR3 is TGTGCCAGCAGCTCCCTAGGGGGTCAAGGGGAGCCCCAGCATTTT. Amino acid sequence: CASSSLGGQGEPQHF.

V gene TRBV9 combines with J gene TRBJ2-1, with 11 bases lining up with TRBD1. V dropped 3 bases and J dropped 8; count of bases not matched to a gene: 4. In germline, CDR1 is SGDLS, CDR2 YYNGEE. The length of the CDR3 is 14 residues. The CDR3 is CASSEGQGVDEQFF. DNA of the CDR3: TGTGCCAGCAGCGAGGGACAGGGGGTCGATGAGCAGTTCTTC.

This chain joins TRBV4-2 and TRBJ1-5; tentative D call: TRBD1 (5 bases). The CDR3 is 16 amino acids. Trimming cost V 6 bases and J 5 bases, with 20 bases left between them. Germline assignment: CDR1 LGHNA and CDR2 YNFKEQ. In DNA form, the CDR3 reads TGTGCCAGCAGTCCCCGGTGGGGGGTGGGTGATCAGCCCCAGCATTTT. Translation: CASSPRWGVGDQPQHF.

The chain links TRBV6-1 to TRBJ2-2, with D tentatively TRBD1 or TRBD2 (5 bases each). V lost 6 bases to trimming and J lost 6 bases, with 17 bases between them. Per germline, CDR1 MNHNS and CDR2 SASEGT. The CDR3 loop spans 15 amino acids. In DNA form, the CDR3 reads TGTGCCAGCAGCCCCGGGGCAGGGCCCCCCGGGGAGCTGTTTTTT. This gives the protein CASSPGAGPPGELFF.

This chain joins TRBV29-1 and TRBJ1-1; 8 bases match TRBD1. The V and J ends lost 7 bases and 4 bases, in that order; junction bases with no gene match: 11. Germline CDR1 reads SQVTM; CDR2 reads ANQGSEA. The CDR3 has 14 residues. The DNA of the CDR3 is TGCAGCGGAGCGCAGGGGGCGCTTAGCACTGAAGCTTTCTTT. Its protein product is CSGAQGALSTEAFF.

The gene calls are TRBV19 and TRBJ1-1; no firm D call. V was trimmed by 5 bases and J by 1 base, leaving 8 bases between them. Germline CDR1 LNHDA, CDR2 SQIVND (reference sequence). CDR3 length: 13 amino acids. Here the CDR3 reads CASSAVENTEAFF. CDR3 nucleotide sequence: TGTGCCAGTAGTGCCGTAGAGAACACTGAAGCTTTCTTT.